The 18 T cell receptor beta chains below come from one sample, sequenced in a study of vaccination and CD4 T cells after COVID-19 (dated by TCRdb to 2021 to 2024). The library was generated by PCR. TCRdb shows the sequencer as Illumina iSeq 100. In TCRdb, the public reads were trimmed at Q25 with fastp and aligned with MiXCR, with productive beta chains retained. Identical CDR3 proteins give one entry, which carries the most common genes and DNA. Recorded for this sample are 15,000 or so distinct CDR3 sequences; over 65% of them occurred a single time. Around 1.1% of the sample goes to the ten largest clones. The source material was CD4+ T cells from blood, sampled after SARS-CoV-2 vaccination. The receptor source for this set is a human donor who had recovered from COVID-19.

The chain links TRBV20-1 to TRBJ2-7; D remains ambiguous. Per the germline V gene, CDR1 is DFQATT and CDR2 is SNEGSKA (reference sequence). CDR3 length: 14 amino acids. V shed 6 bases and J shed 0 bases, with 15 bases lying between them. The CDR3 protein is CSANPLSYSYEQYF. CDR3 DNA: TGCAGTGCAAACCCCCTTAGTTACTCCTACGAGCAGTACTTC.

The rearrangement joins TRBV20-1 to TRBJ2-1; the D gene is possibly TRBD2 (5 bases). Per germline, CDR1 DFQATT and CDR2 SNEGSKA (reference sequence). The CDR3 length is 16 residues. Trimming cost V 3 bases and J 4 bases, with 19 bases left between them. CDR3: CSARPQAGGHYNEQFF. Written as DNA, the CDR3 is TGCAGTGCTAGGCCGCAGGCGGGCGGGCATTACAATGAGCAGTTCTTC.

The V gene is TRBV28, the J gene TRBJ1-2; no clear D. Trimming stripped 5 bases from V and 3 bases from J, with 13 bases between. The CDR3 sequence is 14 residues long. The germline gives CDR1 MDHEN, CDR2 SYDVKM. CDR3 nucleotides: TGTGCCAGCAGTGTAGCCTCAATCCACTATGGCTACACCTTC. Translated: CASSVASIHYGYTF.

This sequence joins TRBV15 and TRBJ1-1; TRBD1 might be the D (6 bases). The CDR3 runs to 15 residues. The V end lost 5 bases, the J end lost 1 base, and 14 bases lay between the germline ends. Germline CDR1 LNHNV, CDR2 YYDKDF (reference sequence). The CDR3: CATSGSRGWNTEAFF. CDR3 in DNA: TGTGCCACCAGCGGTAGCAGGGGATGGAACACTGAAGCTTTCTTT. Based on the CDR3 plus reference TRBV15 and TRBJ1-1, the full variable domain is DAMVIQNPRYQVTQFGKPVTLSCSQTLNHNVMYWYQQKSSQAPKLLFHYYDKDFNNEADTPDNFQSRRPNTSFCFLDIRSPGLGDTAMYLCATSGSRGWNTEAFFGQGTRLTVV.

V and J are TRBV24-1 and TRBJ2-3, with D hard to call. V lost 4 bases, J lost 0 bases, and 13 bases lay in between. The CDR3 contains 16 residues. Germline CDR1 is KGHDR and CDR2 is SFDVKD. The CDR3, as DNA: TGTGCCACCAGTGACGTTGACACAGCTAGCACAGATACGCAGTATTTT. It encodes CATSDVDTASTDTQYF.

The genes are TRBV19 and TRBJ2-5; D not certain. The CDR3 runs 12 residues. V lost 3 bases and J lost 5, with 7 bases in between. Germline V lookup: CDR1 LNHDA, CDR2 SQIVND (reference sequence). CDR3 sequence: CASSIGRETQYF. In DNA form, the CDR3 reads TGTGCCAGTAGTATTGGTCGGGAGACCCAGTACTTC.

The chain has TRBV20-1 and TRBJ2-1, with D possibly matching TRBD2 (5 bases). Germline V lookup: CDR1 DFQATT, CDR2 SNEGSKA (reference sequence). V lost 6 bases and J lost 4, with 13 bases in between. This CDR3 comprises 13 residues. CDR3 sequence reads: CSAGGHYYNEQFF. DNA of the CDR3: TGCAGTGCGGGCGGGCACTATTACAATGAGCAGTTCTTC.

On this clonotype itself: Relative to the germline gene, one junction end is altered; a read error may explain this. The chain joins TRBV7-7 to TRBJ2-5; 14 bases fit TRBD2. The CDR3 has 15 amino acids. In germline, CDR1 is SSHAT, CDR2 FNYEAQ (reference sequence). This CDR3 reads CASSSGLAGVETQYF. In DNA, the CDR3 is TGTGCTAGCAGCTCGGGACTAGCGGGAGTAGAGACCCAGTACTTC.

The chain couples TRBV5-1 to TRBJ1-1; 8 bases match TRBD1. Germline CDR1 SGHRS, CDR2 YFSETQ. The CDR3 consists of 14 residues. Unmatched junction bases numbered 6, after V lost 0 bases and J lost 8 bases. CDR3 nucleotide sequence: TGCGCCAGCAGCTTGGAGGGACAGGTGGGGGAAGCTTTCTTT. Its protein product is CASSLEGQVGEAFF. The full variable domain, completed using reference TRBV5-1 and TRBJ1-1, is KAGVTQTPRYLIKTRGQQVTLSCSPISGHRSVSWYQQTPGQGLQFLFEYFSETQRNKGNFPGRFSGRQFSNSRSEMNVSTLELGDSALYLCASSLEGQVGEAFFGQGTRLTVV.

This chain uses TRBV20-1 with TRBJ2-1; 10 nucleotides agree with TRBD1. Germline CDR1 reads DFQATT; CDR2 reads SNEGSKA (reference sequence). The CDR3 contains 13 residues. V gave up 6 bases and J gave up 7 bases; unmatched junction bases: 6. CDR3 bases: TGCAGTGCACGACAGGGGGCGGTGAATGAGCAGTTCTTC. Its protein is CSARQGAVNEQFF.

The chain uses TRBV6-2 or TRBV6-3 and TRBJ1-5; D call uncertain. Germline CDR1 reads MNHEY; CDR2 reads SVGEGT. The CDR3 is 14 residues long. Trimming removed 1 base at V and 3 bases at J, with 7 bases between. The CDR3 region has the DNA TGTGCCAGCAGTTACTTTCACGACAATCAGCCCCAGCATTTT. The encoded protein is CASSYFHDNQPQHF.

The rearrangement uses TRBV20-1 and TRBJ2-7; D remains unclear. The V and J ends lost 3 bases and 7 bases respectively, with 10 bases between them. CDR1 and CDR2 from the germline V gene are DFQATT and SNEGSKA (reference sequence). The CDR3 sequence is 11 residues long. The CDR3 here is CSASASREQYF. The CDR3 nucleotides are TGCAGTGCTAGCGCATCCAGAGAGCAGTACTTC.

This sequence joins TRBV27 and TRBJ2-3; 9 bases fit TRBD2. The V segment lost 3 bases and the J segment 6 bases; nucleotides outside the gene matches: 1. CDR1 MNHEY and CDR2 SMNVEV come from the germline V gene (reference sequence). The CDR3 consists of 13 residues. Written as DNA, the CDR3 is TGTGCCAGCAGTTTCAGCGGGAGGGATACGCAGTATTTT. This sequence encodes CASSFSGRDTQYF.

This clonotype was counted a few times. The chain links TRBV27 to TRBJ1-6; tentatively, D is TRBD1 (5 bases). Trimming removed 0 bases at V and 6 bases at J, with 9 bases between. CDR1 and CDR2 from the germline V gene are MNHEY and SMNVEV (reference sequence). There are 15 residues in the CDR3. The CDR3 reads CASSLSRRGNSPLHF. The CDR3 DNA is TGTGCCAGCAGTTTATCGAGAAGGGGTAATTCACCCCTCCACTTT.

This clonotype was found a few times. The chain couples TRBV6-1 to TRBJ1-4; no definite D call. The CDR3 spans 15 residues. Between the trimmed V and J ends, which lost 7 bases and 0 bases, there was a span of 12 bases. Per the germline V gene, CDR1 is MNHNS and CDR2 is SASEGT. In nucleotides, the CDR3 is TGTGCCAGCACCGGGGTAGGGACAACTAATGAAAAACTGTTTTTT. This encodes CASTGVGTTNEKLFF.

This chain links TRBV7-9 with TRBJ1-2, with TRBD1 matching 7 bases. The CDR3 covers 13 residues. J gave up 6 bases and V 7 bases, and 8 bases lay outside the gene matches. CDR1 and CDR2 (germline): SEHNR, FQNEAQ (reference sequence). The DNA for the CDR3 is TGTGCCAGCACCGAATGGGGGACAGATGGCTACACCTTC. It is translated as CASTEWGTDGYTF.

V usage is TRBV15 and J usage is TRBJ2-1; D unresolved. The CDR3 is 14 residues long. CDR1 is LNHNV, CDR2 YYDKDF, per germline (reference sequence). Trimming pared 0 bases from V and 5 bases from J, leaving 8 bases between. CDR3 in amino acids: CATSRDGSHNEQFF. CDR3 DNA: TGTGCCACCAGCAGAGACGGGTCTCACAATGAGCAGTTCTTC.

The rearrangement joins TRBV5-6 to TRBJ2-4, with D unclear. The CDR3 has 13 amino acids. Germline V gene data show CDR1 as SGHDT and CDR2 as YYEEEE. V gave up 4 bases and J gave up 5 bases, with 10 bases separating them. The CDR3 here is CASSPGSENIQYF. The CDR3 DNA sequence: TGTGCCAGCAGCCCAGGATCTGAAAACATTCAGTACTTC.